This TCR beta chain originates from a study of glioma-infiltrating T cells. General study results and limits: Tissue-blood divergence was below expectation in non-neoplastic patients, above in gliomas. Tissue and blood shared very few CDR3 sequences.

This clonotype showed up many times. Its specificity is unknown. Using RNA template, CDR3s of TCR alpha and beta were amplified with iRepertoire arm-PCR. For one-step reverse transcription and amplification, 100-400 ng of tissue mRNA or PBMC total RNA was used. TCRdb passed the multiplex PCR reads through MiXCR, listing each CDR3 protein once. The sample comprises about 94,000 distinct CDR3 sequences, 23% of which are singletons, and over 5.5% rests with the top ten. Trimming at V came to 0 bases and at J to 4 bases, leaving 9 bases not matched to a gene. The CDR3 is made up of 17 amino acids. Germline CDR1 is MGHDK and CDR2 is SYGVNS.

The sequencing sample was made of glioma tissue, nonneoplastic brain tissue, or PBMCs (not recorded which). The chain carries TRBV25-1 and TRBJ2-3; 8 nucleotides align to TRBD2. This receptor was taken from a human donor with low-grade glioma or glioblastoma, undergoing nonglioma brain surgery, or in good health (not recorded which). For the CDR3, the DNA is TGTGCCAGCAGTGAATATTCTCAGCGGGGGACGGCAGATACGCAGTATTTT. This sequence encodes CASSEYSQRGTADTQYF.